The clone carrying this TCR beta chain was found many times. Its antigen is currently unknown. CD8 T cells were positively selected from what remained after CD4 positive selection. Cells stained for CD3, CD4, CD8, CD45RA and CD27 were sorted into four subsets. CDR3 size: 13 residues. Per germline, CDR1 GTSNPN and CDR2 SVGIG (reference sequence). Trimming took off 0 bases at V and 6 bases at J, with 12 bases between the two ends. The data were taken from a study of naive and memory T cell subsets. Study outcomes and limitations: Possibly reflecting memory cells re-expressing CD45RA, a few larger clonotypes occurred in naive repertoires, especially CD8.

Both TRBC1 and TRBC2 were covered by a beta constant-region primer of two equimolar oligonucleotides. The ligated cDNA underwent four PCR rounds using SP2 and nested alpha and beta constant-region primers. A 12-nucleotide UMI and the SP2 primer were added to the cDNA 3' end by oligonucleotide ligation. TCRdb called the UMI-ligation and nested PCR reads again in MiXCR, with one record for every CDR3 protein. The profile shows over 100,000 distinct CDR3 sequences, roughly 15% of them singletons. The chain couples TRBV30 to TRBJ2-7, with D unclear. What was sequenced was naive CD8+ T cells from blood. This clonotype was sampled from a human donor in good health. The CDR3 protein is CAWSVFSDREQYF. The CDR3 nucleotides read TGTGCCTGGAGTGTATTCTCCGACCGCGAGCAGTACTTC.